This T cell receptor (beta chain) was recorded in a study of T cells after yellow fever vaccination. Study-level information: In the case of low-cell-number fractions, SMART-Seq v4 Ultra Low Input was used for preparation. Broader study findings: Most primary-vaccination clones recurred post-booster (roughly 96% CD4, over 70% CD8). A secondary response was less intense yet reached its peak sooner, at day 5 versus 15.

TCRdb itself ran the 5' RACE reads through MiXCR, one entry per CDR3 protein. Of 200,000 to 300,000 distinct CDR3 sequences in the sample, about 7% were seen once. This CDR3 has 14 amino acids. The ends lost 3 bases at V and 4 bases at J; junction bases unmatched: 5. Germline V CDR1 and CDR2: KGHSH, LQKENI. A word on this clonotype: What it binds is unknown.

The sequence came from a man aged 25-45 years who received the YFV17D yellow fever vaccine. This rearrangement joins TRBV18 to TRBJ2-5; 7 nucleotides agree with TRBD2. Sequenced here: CD4+ T cells sorted from PBMCs, sampled on the day of the yellow fever booster vaccination. The CDR3 loop is CASSPRTSRETQYF. In DNA form, the CDR3 reads TGTGCCAGCTCACCCAGGACTAGTCGAGAGACCCAGTACTTC.